Listed below are T cell receptor beta chains from one sample, sequenced in a study of spatial heterogeneity in lung cancer. TCRdb itself ran the 5' RACE reads through MiXCR, one entry per CDR3 protein. This table has some 120,000 distinct CDR3 sequences, more than 10% appearing once. The sample was PBMCs, taken at follow-up. The receptors here all came from a male donor with early-stage non-small cell lung cancer. Both conserved end residues are part of each CDR3. A D gene is named only where the DNA matches it firmly. Clone size is not always given. Where it is, it says once, few, many or a class for expanded clones.

J | size | V | D | DNA | CDR3
TRBJ2-1 | NA | TRBV7-2 | NA | TGTGCCAGCAGCTCCTGGGGGCTCGGGCAGTTCTTC | CASSSWGLGQFF
TRBJ2-1 | NA | TRBV7-9 | TRBD2 | TGTGCCAGCAGCTCCGCACTAGCGGGGGGGCCTAACAATGAGCAGTTCTTC | CASSSALAGGPNNEQFF
TRBJ2-7 | NA | TRBV11-2 | TRBD1 | TGTGCCTGTTCCCGGGACAGGGACTACGAGCAGTACTTC | CACSRDRDYEQYF
TRBJ2-1 | NA | TRBV12-3/TRBV12-4 | TRBD1 | TGTGCCAGCAGTGAAGACAGGGGAATTCAGTTCTTC | CASSEDRGIQFF
TRBJ2-7 | NA | TRBV6-2/TRBV6-3 | TRBD1 | TGTGCCAGCAGTTACATTACAGGGGCCCGCGAGCAGTACTTC | CASSYITGAREQYF
TRBJ2-5 | many | TRBV7-7 | NA | TGTGCTAGCAGCTTAGGCGGGGTTGAGACCCAGTACTTC | CASSLGGVETQYF
TRBJ1-1 | few | TRBV30 | NA | TGTGCCTGGAGTGTCCGGGGGGAAGCTTTCTTT | CAWSVRGEAFF
TRBJ2-3 | few | TRBV4-2 | TRBD2 | TGTGCCAGCAGCCCGGGACTAGCGGGGCCCCGAGGCACAGATACGCAGTATTTT | CASSPGLAGPRGTDTQYF
TRBJ1-5 | NA | TRBV20-1 | NA | TGCAGTGCTAGACCCAGGGGCAGGGGATATAGCAATCAGCCCCAGCATTTT | CSARPRGRGYSNQPQHF
TRBJ2-2 | few | TRBV11-3 | NA | TGTGCCAGCAGCTCCGCCAGGGGCGCCGGGGAGCTGTTTTTT | CASSSARGAGELFF
TRBJ1-6 | few | TRBV20-1 | NA | TGCAGTGCTTGGGGCTCTACGGGGTCACCCCTCCACTTT | CSAWGSTGSPLHF
TRBJ1-4 | many | TRBV5-1 | NA | TGCGCCAGCAGCTTGGGACGGGAGAATGAAAAACTGTTTTTT | CASSLGRENEKLFF
TRBJ2-7 | NA | TRBV19 | NA | TGTGCCAGTAGTAGGGGGGGCTACGGAACCTACGAGCAGTACTTC | CASSRGGYGTYEQYF
TRBJ2-3 | few | TRBV9 | NA | TGTGCCAGCAGCGTCCGGGACCCCCGAACAGATACGCAGTATTTT | CASSVRDPRTDTQYF
TRBJ2-5 | NA | TRBV28 | TRBD2 | TGTGCCAGCGGACGGGGGGGCCTTAGCCAAGAGACCCAGTACTTC | CASGRGGLSQETQYF
TRBJ2-2 | NA | TRBV18 | NA | TGTGCCAGCTCACCAAACAGGGACACCGGGGAGCTGTTTTTT | CASSPNRDTGELFF
TRBJ1-4 | NA | TRBV7-2 | TRBD1 | TGTGCCAGCAGCTTATCAGGGGGCCTTAGTGAAAAACTGTTTTTT | CASSLSGGLSEKLFF
TRBJ2-1 | few | TRBV19 | NA | TGTGCCAGTAGTATAGTCCCGGACAGCTACAATGAGCAGTTCTTC | CASSIVPDSYNEQFF
TRBJ1-1 | NA | TRBV20-1 | NA | TGCAGTGCTAGACGAGGGGGAAGGAACGCTGAAGCTTTCTTT | CSARRGGRNAEAFF
TRBJ1-2 | NA | TRBV6-1 | NA | TGTGCCAGCAGTGATCCCGAGACAGGTTACTATGGCTACACCTTC | CASSDPETGYYGYTF
TRBJ2-1 | few | TRBV5-1 | NA | TGCGCCAGCAGCAACGGGGGAAACTCCTACAATGAGCAGTTCTTC | CASSNGGNSYNEQFF
TRBJ1-2 | few | TRBV28 | TRBD1 | TGTGCCAGCAGTAAGACAGGGCGGGGATCCGGAGGTGGCTACACCTTC | CASSKTGRGSGGGYTF
TRBJ1-1 | many | TRBV5-1 | TRBD1 | TGCGCCAGCAGCTTTCGCCCAGGGGGAAACACTGAAGCTTTCTTT | CASSFRPGGNTEAFF
TRBJ2-4 | many | TRBV15 | TRBD1 | TGTGCCACCAGCAGAGATTTTCGACAGGGGGCCAAAAACATTCAGTACTTC | CATSRDFRQGAKNIQYF
TRBJ2-1 | NA | TRBV2 | NA | TGTGCCAGCAGTGACAGGTACCCCTACAATGAGCAGTTCTTC | CASSDRYPYNEQFF
TRBJ2-3 | NA | TRBV5-1 | NA | TGCGCCAGCAGCTTGGCCGTTATACAAGATACGCAGTATTTT | CASSLAVIQDTQYF
TRBJ1-3 | few | TRBV3-1 | TRBD1 | TGTGCCAGCAGCCAAGTTCCACCGGACAGGCTCCAAGGGGGAAACACCATATATTTT | CASSQVPPDRLQGGNTIYF
TRBJ1-1 | NA | TRBV7-9 | NA | TGTGCCAGCATGAGGTGGGGTAACACTGAAGCTTTCTTT | CASMRWGNTEAFF
TRBJ1-3 | few | TRBV4-3 | NA | TGCGCCAGCAGCCAAGAAGCGCCACACAGGGCTGGAAACACCATATATTTT | CASSQEAPHRAGNTIYF
TRBJ1-5 | few | TRBV7-8 | NA | TGTGCCAGCAGCTCCGGAATGGGGGGAACGAATCAGCCCCAGCATTTT | CASSSGMGGTNQPQHF
TRBJ2-1 | few | TRBV10-3 | TRBD1 | TGTGCCGGAGCCGAGGGACAGGGTAAGAGCAATGAGCAGTTCTTC | CAGAEGQGKSNEQFF
TRBJ2-1 | many | TRBV7-3 | TRBD1 | TGTGCCAGCAGCTTATTACAGGGGAGCTACAATGAGCAGTTCTTC | CASSLLQGSYNEQFF
TRBJ2-7 | many | TRBV10-2 | NA | TGCGCCAGCAGTGAGGCGGAGTACGAGCAGTACTTC | CASSEAEYEQYF
TRBJ1-1 | NA | TRBV5-6 | NA | TGTGCCAGCAGCTACGTGGGGGACACTGAAGCTTTCTTT | CASSYVGDTEAFF
TRBJ2-7 | NA | TRBV5-1 | TRBD2 | TGCGCCAGCAGCTCTGGACTAGCGGGTCCCTACGAGCAGTACTTC | CASSSGLAGPYEQYF
TRBJ2-5 | once | TRBV12-3/TRBV12-4 | NA | TGTGCCAGCAGTTATACCCTGCAAGAGACCCAGTACTTC | CASSYTLQETQYF
TRBJ1-6 | many | TRBV9 | NA | TGTGCCAGCAGCCTTCAAGGGGGTGGATCACCCCTCCACTTT | CASSLQGGGSPLHF
TRBJ2-3 | many | TRBV2 | TRBD1 | TGTGCCAGTTCAAGGCAGGGGGCCGCAGATACGCAGTATTTT | CASSRQGAADTQYF
TRBJ2-3 | few | TRBV3-1 | NA | TGTGCCAGCAGCACTACCCAGGGCCTTACGCAGTATTTT | CASSTTQGLTQYF
TRBJ2-5 | NA | TRBV7-3 | NA | TGTGCCAGCAGCTTAATGGGCACAGGGAGAGAGACCCAGTACTTC | CASSLMGTGRETQYF
TRBJ1-3 | NA | TRBV6-6 | TRBD1 | TGTGCCAGCAGTCGGACAGGGCTTTCCATATATTTT | CASSRTGLSIYF
TRBJ1-2 | many | TRBV28 | NA | TGTGCCAGCAGTGGTTGGGGCTTTGATGGCTACACCTTC | CASSGWGFDGYTF
TRBJ2-1 | NA | TRBV5-6 | NA | TGTGCCAGCAGCTTGTTTATGACCTCCTACAATGAGCAGTTCTTC | CASSLFMTSYNEQFF
TRBJ1-4 | few | TRBV7-2 | NA | TGTGCCAGCAGCTCCTCGGGGCAAAAGCTTCTGTTTTTT | CASSSSGQKLLFF
TRBJ2-2 | many | TRBV4-2 | TRBD2 | TGTGCCAGCAGCCAAGATAAAGCGGGGGGAGGCGGGGAGCTGTTTTTT | CASSQDKAGGGGELFF
TRBJ1-1 | NA | TRBV15 | TRBD1 | TGTGCCACCAGCAGAGATAGTTCCAGGGGGTTGACTGAAGCTTTCTTT | CATSRDSSRGLTEAFF
TRBJ2-3 | NA | TRBV15 | TRBD1 | TGTGCCACCAGCAGAGCCCCCCGTACGACAGGGGCCAATACAGATACGCAGTATTTT | CATSRAPRTTGANTDTQYF
TRBJ1-5 | few | TRBV15 | NA | TGTGCCACCAGCAGAAAGGGGCGGATAAGCAATCAGCCCCAGCATTTT | CATSRKGRISNQPQHF
TRBJ2-3 | few | TRBV29-1 | NA | TGCAGCGTTGATAGGAACGGCGAATGGGGAGATACGCAGTATTTT | CSVDRNGEWGDTQYF
TRBJ1-2 | NA | TRBV4-1 | NA | TGCGCCAGCAGCCCTACATCGGGTTATGGCTACACCTTC | CASSPTSGYGYTF
TRBJ2-7 | few | TRBV5-1 | NA | TGCGCCAGCAGCTTGGCCGGTCAGCTATCCTACGAGCAGTACTTC | CASSLAGQLSYEQYF
TRBJ1-1 | many | TRBV21-1 | NA | TGTGCCAGCAGCAAAGAGGGCAGCACTGAAGCTTTCTTT | CASSKEGSTEAFF
TRBJ2-6 | many | TRBV27 | TRBD1 | TGTGCCAGCAGGCAATCCCCGACAGGGCCCTTCTGGTTTGGGGCCAACGTCCTGACTTTC | CASRQSPTGPFWFGANVLTF
TRBJ2-3 | few | TRBV5-1 | NA | TGCGCCAGCAGCTTGAATCTGGGGGGCGGCACAGATACGCAGTATTTT | CASSLNLGGGTDTQYF
TRBJ2-3 | many | TRBV20-1 | NA | TGCAGTGCCGGGCGGCTTACGCAGTATTTT | CSAGRLTQYF
TRBJ2-3 | NA | TRBV2 | TRBD2 | TGTGCCAGCATAGGACTAGCGGGGGGCCGTACGCAGTATTTT | CASIGLAGGRTQYF
TRBJ2-7 | NA | TRBV5-1 | NA | TGCGCCAGCAGCTTGTCGTCTGGGGCAGGGATTTACGAGCAGTACTTC | CASSLSSGAGIYEQYF
TRBJ1-2 | many | TRBV2 | TRBD1 | TGTGCCAGCGGGACAGGGGATGGCTACACCTTC | CASGTGDGYTF
TRBJ2-6 | many | TRBV7-9 | NA | TGTGCCAGCAGCCCCTTCACAGGGTCTGGGGCCAACGTCCTGACTTTC | CASSPFTGSGANVLTF